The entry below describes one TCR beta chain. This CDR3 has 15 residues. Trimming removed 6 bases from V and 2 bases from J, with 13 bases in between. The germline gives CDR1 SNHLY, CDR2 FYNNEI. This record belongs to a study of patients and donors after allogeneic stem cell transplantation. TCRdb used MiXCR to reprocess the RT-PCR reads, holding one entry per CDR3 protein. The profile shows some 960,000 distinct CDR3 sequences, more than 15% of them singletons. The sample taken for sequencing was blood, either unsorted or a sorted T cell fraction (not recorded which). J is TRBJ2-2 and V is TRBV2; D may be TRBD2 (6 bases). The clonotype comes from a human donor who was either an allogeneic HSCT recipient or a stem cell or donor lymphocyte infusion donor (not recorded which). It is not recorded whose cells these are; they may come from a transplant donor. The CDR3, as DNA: TGTGCCAGCAGAAGGGGCGGGATCAACACCGGGGAGCTGTTTTTT. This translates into CASRRGGINTGELFF.